Presented here are 7 T cell receptor beta chains from one specimen sequenced in a study of identical twins. Using its own MiXCR run on the 5' RACE reads, TCRdb lists one record per CDR3 protein. This table has roughly 350,000 distinct CDR3 sequences, about 12% appearing once. This sample was shared with a second study, whose subject was yellow fever vaccine responses in identical twins.

The sequenced material came from CD8+ T cells sorted from blood. These receptors were collected from a woman in her late teens or twenties in good health.

The rearrangement uses TRBV12-3 or TRBV12-4 and TRBJ1-5, with D perhaps matching TRBD1 (5 bases). V lost 5 bases and J 5 bases, leaving 13 bases between the germline ends. This CDR3 region has 14 residues. As DNA, the CDR3 is TGTGCCAGCAGTGACGCCTGGGGGGATCAGCCCCAGCATTTT. Amino acids: CASSDAWGDQPQHF.

This clonotype has more than one count but fewer than ten. The chain joins TRBV2 to TRBJ2-3, with a possible D match to TRBD1 (5 bases). Looked up from germline, CDR1 is SNHLY and CDR2 is FYNNEI. V dropped 2 bases and J dropped 2 bases, with 14 bases sitting between them. CDR3 length: 16 amino acids. CDR3 nucleotides: TGTGCCAGCAGTGAAAGGGGCCGGAAGCTCACAGATACGCAGTATTTT. Translating it yields CASSERGRKLTDTQYF.

The chain couples TRBV7-2 to TRBJ2-7; unclear D gene. The CDR3 runs 14 residues. V was pared by 4 bases and J by 2 bases, with 12 bases between. Germline assignment: CDR1 SGHTA and CDR2 FQGNSA. CDR3 residues: CASSSGLIAYEQYF. The CDR3 DNA sequence: TGTGCCAGCAGCTCCGGGCTTATAGCCTACGAGCAGTACTTC.

The chain has TRBV4-1 and TRBJ2-2; D may be TRBD1 or TRBD2 (6 bases each). V lost 0 bases to trimming and J lost 4 bases, with 12 bases between them. This CDR3 comprises 16 residues. Germline loops: CDR1 MGHRA, CDR2 YSYEKL. The CDR3, as DNA: TGCGCCAGCAGCCAAGACGGGGGCTTGGGCACCGGGGAGCTGTTTTTT. This encodes CASSQDGGLGTGELFF.

The chain is built from TRBV11-2 and TRBJ2-3; no reliable D call. The V gene's germline CDR1 is SGHAT and CDR2 FQNNGV. The CDR3 has 15 amino acids. V shed 4 bases and J shed 3 bases, with 14 bases lying between them. CDR3 residues: CASSSMMGITDTQYF. Written as DNA, the CDR3 is TGTGCCAGCAGCTCCATGATGGGGATTACAGATACGCAGTATTTT.

This clonotype was seen more than once but under ten times. The V gene is TRBV10-3, the J gene TRBJ2-3; 7 bases fit TRBD1. Germline CDR1 and CDR2: ENHRY and SYGVKD. The V segment lost 2 bases and the J segment 4 bases; nucleotides outside the gene matches: 15. The CDR3 is 18 residues long. CDR3 nucleotide sequence: TGTGCCATCAGTGAGACCCCCGGGACAGACATAATCGCAGATACGCAGTATTTT. This translates into CAISETPGTDIIADTQYF.

This clonotype was found a few times. The chain joins TRBV6-1 to TRBJ2-1; 7 nucleotides agree with TRBD2. V was pared by 8 bases and J by 0 bases, with 4 bases of the junction left unmatched. The CDR3 length is 14 residues. Germline lookup yields CDR1 MNHNS and CDR2 SASEGT. CDR3 sequence reads: CASGGEGSYNEQFF. CDR3 DNA sequence: TGTGCCAGCGGCGGGGAGGGCTCCTACAATGAGCAGTTCTTC.